This TCR beta chain was retrieved from a study of blood T cell repertoires in COVID-19. As for the study in general: The samples span acute and convalescent COVID-19 from the United States, Italy and Spain. The cDNA or gDNA used as material had been derived from T cells, B-cell-depleted T cells, or PBMCs.

Germline V gene lookup returns CDR1 SSHAT and CDR2 FNYEAQ (reference sequence). CDR3 length: 15 amino acids. Per the authors' pipeline: Reference gene primer amplification gave estimated nucleated cell counts. Method: immunoSEQ multiplex PCR; TCRdb's copy keeps in-frame clones and lacks some. V, J and clone size derive from that table, while D and trimming were established from the DNA sequence. The sample consists of fewer than 200,000 clones, approximately 84% of them appearing once. The count of this clone is one. An end of the junction differs from the germline gene, which may be a read error. The chain combines TRBV7-7 with TRBJ2-3, with D perhaps TRBD1 (6 bases). Source material: peripheral blood. This TCR came from a man in his forties or fifties who had recovered from COVID-19. The CDR3 region is CASSLRDTVSDTQYF. CDR3 DNA sequence: TGTGCTAGCAGCTTGAGGGACACAGTATCTGATACGCAGTATTTT.